This T cell receptor (beta chain) was captured in a study of response to subunit inactivated influenza vaccine. Findings and limits, study-wide: The authors put forward the suggestion that each seasonal influenza vaccination may bring in only a limited number of new T cells.

As regards this clonotype: Its antigen is unidentified.

Germline V CDR1 and CDR2: SQVTM, ANQGSEA. The CDR3 is 14 amino acids. V shed 4 bases and J 1 base; nucleotides not matched to a gene: 3. Using its own MiXCR run on the RT-PCR reads, TCRdb lists one record per CDR3 protein. This sample carries some 500,000 distinct CDR3 sequences, around 25% of them seen once, and the ten largest clones take approximately 2%. The sequenced sample was CD4+ T cells sorted from PBMCs, obtained roughly 5 days after vaccination. The chain has TRBV29-1 and TRBJ2-2; 7 bases line up with TRBD1. The receptor was derived from a man aged 45 to 65 who received an inactivated influenza vaccine. The CDR3 region is CSVADRVNTGELFF. DNA of the CDR3: TGCAGCGTTGCAGACAGGGTGAACACCGGGGAGCTGTTTTTT.